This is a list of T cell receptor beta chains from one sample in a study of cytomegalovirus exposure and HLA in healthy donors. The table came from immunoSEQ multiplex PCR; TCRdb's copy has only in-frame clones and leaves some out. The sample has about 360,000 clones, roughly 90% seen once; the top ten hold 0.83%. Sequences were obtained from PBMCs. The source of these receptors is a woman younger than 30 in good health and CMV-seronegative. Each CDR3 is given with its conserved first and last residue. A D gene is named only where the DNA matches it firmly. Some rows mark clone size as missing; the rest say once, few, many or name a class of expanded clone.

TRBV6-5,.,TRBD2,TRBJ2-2,TGTGCCAGCAGTTGGAGCGGGGGGACCGGGGAGCTGTTTTTT,CASSWSGGTGELFF
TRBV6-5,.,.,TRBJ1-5,TGTGCCAGCAGGGAAGGGGGCAATCAGCCCCAGCATTTT,CASREGGNQPQHF
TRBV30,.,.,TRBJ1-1,TGTGCCTGGAGTACTCAAGGAATAGGGGGAACTAATGAAGCTTTCTTT,CAWSTQGIGGTNEAFF
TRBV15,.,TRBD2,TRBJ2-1,TGTGCCACCAGCAGGGATCGACTAGCGGCTCTCTCAGGGCAGTTCTTC,CATSRDRLAALSGQFF
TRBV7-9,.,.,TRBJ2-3,TGTGCCAGCAGCTTAGGAGGGACTGCTGGGGATACGCAGTATTTT,CASSLGGTAGDTQYF
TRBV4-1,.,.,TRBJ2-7,TGCGCCAGCAGCCCAAGTACGGTTTTTAGCTCCTACGAGCAGTACTTC,CASSPSTVFSSYEQYF
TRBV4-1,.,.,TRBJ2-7,TGCGCCAGCAGCCAAGAGGTAAGGGAGGTTGCCTACGAGCAGTACTTC,CASSQEVREVAYEQYF
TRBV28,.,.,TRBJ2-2,TGTGCCAGCAGCCCCGGACAGACTGAGCTGTTTTTT,CASSPGQTELFF
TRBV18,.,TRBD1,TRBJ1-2,TGTGCCAGCTCAGCCCGGGACAGTAACTATGGCTACACCTTC,CASSARDSNYGYTF
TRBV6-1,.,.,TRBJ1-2,TGTGCCAGCAGTGAAGGTGGTCAGGGGAATAATGGCTACACCTTC,CASSEGGQGNNGYTF
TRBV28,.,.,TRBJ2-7,TGTGCCAGCAGTACCTCGTCACAGGGACCCTACTACGAGCAGTACTTC,CASSTSSQGPYYEQYF
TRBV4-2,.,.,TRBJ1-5,TGTGCCAGCAGCCCCTTCTTTGGCCAGCCCCAGCATTTT,CASSPFFGQPQHF
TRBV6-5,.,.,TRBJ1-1,TGTGCCAGCAGTTACTCGGCAGGCAACACTGAAGCTTTCTTT,CASSYSAGNTEAFF
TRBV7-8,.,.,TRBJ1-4,TGTGCCAGCAGCTTAACCCGACAGGCCTCGGGTGAAAAACTGTTTTTT,CASSLTRQASGEKLFF
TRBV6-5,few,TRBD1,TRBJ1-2,TGTGCCAGCAGTTTAGGAACAGGGGGCGGTGTCTATGGCTACACCTTC,CASSLGTGGGVYGYTF
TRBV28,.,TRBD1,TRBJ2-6,TGTGCCAGCAGTCCAGGGGGCGCAACGAGAAGCTCTGGGGCCAACGTCCTGACTTTC,CASSPGGATRSSGANVLTF
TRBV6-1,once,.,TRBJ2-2,TGTGCCAGCAGTGAATCGATTTCCGGGACCGGGGAGCTGTTTTTT,CASSESISGTGELFF
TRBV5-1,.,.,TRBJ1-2,TGCGCCAGCAGCCGCGGCGGGGAAAGAGGCTACACCTTC,CASSRGGERGYTF
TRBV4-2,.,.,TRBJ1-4,TGTGCCAGCAGCCAAGATCGGAAAGGGGGTGAAAAACTGTTTTTT,CASSQDRKGGEKLFF
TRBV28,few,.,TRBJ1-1,TGTGCCAGCAGTTTATGGCCGACAGTGAACACTGAAGCTTTCTTT,CASSLWPTVNTEAFF
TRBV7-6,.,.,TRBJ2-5,TGTGCCAGCAGCTCCGGGGTGCGGGAGACCCAGTACTTC,CASSSGVRETQYF
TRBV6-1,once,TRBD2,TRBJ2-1,TGTGCCAGCAGTGACAGTGCGGGGGGAACCGATGAGCAGTTCTTC,CASSDSAGGTDEQFF
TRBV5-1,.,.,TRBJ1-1,TGCGCCAGCAGCTTGTCCCCAGGGGTGGGATCTGAAGCTTTCTTT,CASSLSPGVGSEAFF
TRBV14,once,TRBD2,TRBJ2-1,TGTGCCAGCAGCAAGGCGGGAGCCTACAATGAGCAGTTCTTC,CASSKAGAYNEQFF
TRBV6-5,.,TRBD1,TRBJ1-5,TGTGCCAGCAGCGGGACAGGGGTTTTTCAGCCCCAGCATTTT,CASSGTGVFQPQHF
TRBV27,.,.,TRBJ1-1,TGTGCCAGCAGTTCGCTTAGGAACACTGAAGCTTTCTTT,CASSSLRNTEAFF
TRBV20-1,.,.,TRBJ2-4,TGCAGTGCTAGAGCGGGCATTCAGTACTTC,CSARAGIQYF
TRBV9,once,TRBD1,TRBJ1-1,TGTGCCAGCACCCCAGGGGGAGGTCTTGGCGCTGAAGCTTTCTTT,CASTPGGGLGAEAFF
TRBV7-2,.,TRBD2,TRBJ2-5,TGTGCCAGCAGGGCGGGAGGGGCGAGGGAGACCCAGTACTTC,CASRAGGARETQYF
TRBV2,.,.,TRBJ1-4,TGTGCCAGCAGTGGAAACACGGCCTCGGGTGAAAAACTGTTTTTT,CASSGNTASGEKLFF
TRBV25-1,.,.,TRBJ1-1,TGTGCCAGCAGCCATGGGGTCAGGGGTACTGAAGCTTTCTTT,CASSHGVRGTEAFF
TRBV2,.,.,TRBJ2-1,TGTGCCAGCGATAAGGAGGCGGTTGAGCAGTTCTTC,CASDKEAVEQFF
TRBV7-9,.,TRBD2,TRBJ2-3,TGTGCCAGCAGCCCTTGGACTAGCGGGATGGGAGATACGCAGTATTTT,CASSPWTSGMGDTQYF
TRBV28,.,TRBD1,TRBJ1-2,TGTGCCAGCAGCGGTAGGACAGGTCGAGGCGGCTACACCTTC,CASSGRTGRGGYTF
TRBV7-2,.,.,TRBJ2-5,TGTGCCAGCAGCAGCGGACAAGAGACCCAGTACTTC,CASSSGQETQYF
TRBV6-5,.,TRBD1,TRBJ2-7,TGTGCCAGCAGTTACGGCAGGGGGCTGAGCTACGAGCAGTACTTC,CASSYGRGLSYEQYF
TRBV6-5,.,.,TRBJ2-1,TGTGCCAGCAGTCTTAGCGTGACCTACAATGAGCAGTTCTTC,CASSLSVTYNEQFF
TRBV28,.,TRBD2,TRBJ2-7,TGTGCCAGCACCCGAGCGGGGCCCACCTACGAGCAGTACTTC,CASTRAGPTYEQYF
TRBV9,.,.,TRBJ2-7,TGTGCCAGCAGCCCGACAGGCAATTCCTACGAGCAGTACTTC,CASSPTGNSYEQYF
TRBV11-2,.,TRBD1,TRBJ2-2,TGTGCCAGCAGCTTCGGACAGGGGAGCGGGGAGCTGTTTTTT,CASSFGQGSGELFF
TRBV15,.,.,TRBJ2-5,TGTGCCACCAGCAAGGTCACAGCAGGTGAAGAGACCCAGTACTTC,CATSKVTAGEETQYF
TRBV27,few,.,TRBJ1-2,TGTGCCAGCAGTACCGTGGGCCCGATAAACTATGGCTACACCTTC,CASSTVGPINYGYTF
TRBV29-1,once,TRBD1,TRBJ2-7,TGCAGCGTCTTAGGGGACAGCCCCTACGAGCAGTACTTC,CSVLGDSPYEQYF
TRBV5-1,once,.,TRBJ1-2,TGCGCCAGCAGCGTAGGACAGACCTATAGCTATGGCTACACCTTC,CASSVGQTYSYGYTF
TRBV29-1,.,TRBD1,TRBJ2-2,TGCAGCGCAGCGACAGGGGGCAACCCCGGGGAGCTGTTTTTT,CSAATGGNPGELFF
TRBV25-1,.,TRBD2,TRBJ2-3,TGTGCCAGCAGTCACGCCGGGACTACCACAGATACGCAGTATTTT,CASSHAGTTTDTQYF
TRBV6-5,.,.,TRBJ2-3,TGTGCCAGCAGTTACGGAGCGGGTACGCAGTATTTT,CASSYGAGTQYF
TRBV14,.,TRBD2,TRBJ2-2,TGTGCCAGCAGCCAAGATTCGGGACTAGCCCTCGGGGAGCTGTTTTTT,CASSQDSGLALGELFF